This TCR beta chain is from a study of Ad26.COV2.S vaccination and SARS-CoV-2 variants. Study outcomes and limitations: CD8+ and CD4+ T cells specific for spike reportedly responded with substantial breadth after vaccination. Spike-specific TCR breadth in vaccine recipients exceeded that seen in placebo recipients.

Worth noting for this clone: Antigen specificity is unknown.

Data came from immunoSEQ multiplex PCR; TCRdb stores just in-frame clones and leaves some out. The sample has roughly 300,000 clones; less than 90% are singletons. The treatment denotes: roughly 20 received Ad26.COV2.S at low or high dose, single or two shots; roughly five received placebo; per-sample allocation not given. Specimens were obtained on day 63 following the first vaccine or placebo injection. It was Wuhan-strain SARS-CoV-2 spike that the Ad26 vaccine vector expressed. Trimming removed 4 bases from V and 8 bases from J; junction bases left unmatched: 14. CDR3 size: 17 residues. Germline V gives CDR1 MNHEY, CDR2 SVGEGT.

Sample: peripheral blood, taken in a trial of Ad26.COV2.S vaccine versus placebo. The clonotype comes from a person between 18 and 65 years old who received the Ad26.COV2.S COVID-19 vaccine or a placebo. The chain uses TRBV6-2 or TRBV6-3 and TRBJ2-1, with 10 positions matching TRBD2. In DNA form, the CDR3 reads TGTGCCAGCAGTTTGGGGGCTAGCGGGAGAGGAGGCGATGAGCAGTTCTTC. Translation gives CASSLGASGRGGDEQFF.